The 14 T cell receptor beta chains in this list originate from one sample, sequenced in a study of Ad26.COV2.S vaccination and SARS-CoV-2 variants. Libraries were prepared by immunoSEQ multiplex PCR; TCRdb keeps only in-frame clonotypes and omits some of them. The sample lists 300,000 to 400,000 clones; approximately 85% were seen once. Treatment in this sample: around 19 received Ad26.COV2.S at low or high dose, single or two shots; 5 received placebo; per-sample allocation not given. Samples were taken on day 63 after the first vaccine or placebo injection. This sample comprised peripheral blood, obtained in a trial of Ad26.COV2.S vaccine versus placebo. These TCRs come from a person aged 18-60 years who received the Ad26.COV2.S COVID-19 vaccine or a placebo.

The chain recombines TRBV6-5 with TRBJ2-2; possible D gene TRBD2, 5 bases. V lost 3 bases, J lost 6 bases, and 8 bases lay in between. The germline gives CDR1 MNHEY, CDR2 SVGAGI. There are 13 residues in the CDR3. CDR3 bases: TGTGCCAGCAGTTATAGCGTGGCCGGGGAGCTGTTTTTT. It specifies CASSYSVAGELFF.

The V call is TRBV18, the J call TRBJ2-1; TRBD2 agrees at 8 bases. The CDR3 has 14 amino acids. The V segment lost 6 bases and the J segment 1 base; nucleotides outside the gene matches: 2. CDR1 and CDR2 (germline): KGHSH, LQKENI. The CDR3 DNA sequence: TGTGCCAGCTCTCCGGGGGGGTCCTACAATGAGCAGTTCTTC. Its translation is CASSPGGSYNEQFF.

This chain connects TRBV7-9 to TRBJ2-1; a weak D match, TRBD2 (6 bases). The CDR3 contains 12 residues. V lost 6 bases and J 11 bases, leaving 14 bases between the germline ends. Germline CDR1 reads SEHNR; CDR2 reads FQNEAQ (reference sequence). The DNA of the CDR3 is TGTGCCAGCAGTTCGGGAGAAATGAAGCAGTTCTTC. Translating gives CASSSGEMKQFF.

The chain carries TRBV27 and TRBJ2-3; D ambiguous. Trimming pared 3 bases from V and 2 bases from J, leaving 9 bases between. This CDR3 spans 14 amino acids. From germline, CDR1 is MNHEY and CDR2 SMNVEV (reference sequence). The CDR3 spells CASSLGTHTDTQYF. CDR3 DNA: TGTGCCAGCAGTTTGGGAACCCACACAGATACGCAGTATTTT.

This rearrangement joins TRBV30 to TRBJ2-7, with 11 bases fitting TRBD2. Germline V gives CDR1 GTSNPN, CDR2 SVGIG (reference sequence). V gave up 3 bases and J gave up 7 bases; unmatched junction bases: 8. The CDR3 runs to 14 residues. For the CDR3, the DNA is TGTGCCTGGAGGGATAGCGGGAGGGCGGGGGAGCAGTACTTC. Encoded protein: CAWRDSGRAGEQYF.

The rearrangement uses TRBV28 and TRBJ1-3, with a tentative D call TRBD1 (5 bases). Per the germline V gene, CDR1 is MDHEN and CDR2 is SYDVKM. V was trimmed by 3 bases and J by 0 bases, leaving 12 bases between them. The CDR3 sequence is 16 residues long. CDR3 sequence reads: CASSLPGRASGNTIYF. The CDR3, as DNA: TGTGCCAGCAGTTTGCCGGGACGCGCCTCTGGAAACACCATATATTTT.

This sequence joins TRBV4-3 and TRBJ2-1; 10 nucleotides align to TRBD2. CDR1 is LGHNA and CDR2 is YSLEER in the germline V gene. This CDR3 comprises 16 residues. Trimming cost V 5 bases and J 6 bases; bases outside gene matches: 10. The CDR3 DNA follows: TGCGCCAGCAGCTACAGCCTAGCGGGAGAATCCAATGAGCAGTTCTTC. It yields the protein CASSYSLAGESNEQFF.

V and J are TRBV7-9 and TRBJ2-3, with 11 positions matching TRBD2. CDR3 length equals 15 residues. V gave up 5 bases and J gave up 5 bases; unmatched junction bases: 6. CDR1 is SEHNR, CDR2 FQNEAQ, per germline (reference sequence). The CDR3 DNA sequence: TGTGCCAGCAGCCCCAGTAGCGGGGGGGAAGATACGCAGTATTTT. Its translation: CASSPSSGGEDTQYF.

The chain carries TRBV5-1 and TRBJ1-4; 11 bases fit TRBD1. V trimming: 4 bases; J trimming: 5 bases; junction bases outside the gene matches: 4. This CDR3 comprises 15 residues. The germline V gene encodes CDR1 SGHRS and CDR2 YFSETQ. In DNA, the CDR3 is TGCGCCAGCAGCCCGGGACAGGGGGGGAATGAAAAACTGTTTTTT. As protein: CASSPGQGGNEKLFF.

About this clone: This sample includes further DNA sequences coding for the same CDR3. The gene calls are TRBV6-4 and TRBJ2-2; 8 bases map to TRBD1. Germline loops: CDR1 MRHNA, CDR2 SNTAGT. This CDR3 has 14 amino acids. Unmatched junction bases numbered 2, after V lost 4 bases and J lost 4 bases. The CDR3 DNA sequence: TGTGCCAGCAGTGCACAGGGGGGCACCGGGGAGCTGTTTTTT. Amino acids: CASSAQGGTGELFF.

This chain joins TRBV4-1 and TRBJ2-5; TRBD1 or TRBD2 may be the D gene (5 bases each). The CDR3 totals 17 residues. The V end lost 1 base, the J end lost 4 bases, and 19 bases lay between the germline ends. Per the germline V gene, CDR1 is MGHRA and CDR2 is YSYEKL. The CDR3: CASSQGSGARSGETQYF. For the CDR3, the DNA is TGCGCCAGCAGCCAAGGCTCCGGGGCAAGGTCTGGAGAGACCCAGTACTTC.

CDR3 nucleotide sequence: TGTGCCAGCAGCCCTTCGACAGGGGTCCACTATGGCTACACCTTC. Protein product: CASSPSTGVHYGYTF. The chain employs TRBV11-2 and TRBJ1-2; 8 bases are shared with TRBD1. The CDR3 consists of 15 residues. With 5 bases clipped from V and 3 bases from J, the junction kept 8 bases outside the gene matches. From germline, CDR1 is SGHAT and CDR2 FQNNGV.

The genes are TRBV28 and TRBJ2-4; no definite D call. The germline V gene has CDR1 MDHEN and CDR2 SYDVKM. Trimming removed 3 bases at V and 0 bases at J, with 9 bases between. The CDR3 sequence is 15 residues long. The CDR3 loop reads CASSFNSLAKNIQYF. CDR3 nucleotide sequence: TGTGCCAGCAGTTTTAACAGTCTAGCCAAAAACATTCAGTACTTC.

This clone was counted only a few times. The chain is built from TRBV18 and TRBJ2-3, with D perhaps given as TRBD1 or TRBD2 (5 bases each). V was pared by 3 bases and J by 3 bases, with 7 bases between. CDR3 length equals 13 residues. Germline-derived CDR1 and CDR2 are KGHSH and LQKENI. Written as DNA, the CDR3 is TGTGCCAGCTCACCCGGGGCGACAGATACGCAGTATTTT. Translation: CASSPGATDTQYF.